This T cell receptor (beta chain) comes out of a study of cytomegalovirus exposure and HLA in healthy donors. General observations from the study: Among TCR beta chains, those listed as cytomegalovirus-associated numbered 164.

V trimming: 9 bases; J trimming: 6 bases; junction bases outside the gene matches: 8. The germline V gene encodes CDR1 SNHLY and CDR2 FYNNEI. This CDR3 has 13 amino acids. Among the roughly 110 subjects of the validation cohort, separate from the approximately 660-subject first cohort, were the donors. The data were produced by immunoSEQ multiplex PCR, yet TCRdb's version contains in-frame clones alone and is incomplete. Altogether hundreds of thousands of clones are present, 75% to 90% being singletons, with the ten largest covering 0.95% to 1.5%. Worth noting for this clone: The antigen is undetermined.

The chain combines TRBV2 with TRBJ2-4, with 7 bases fitting TRBD1. The specimen sequenced was PBMCs. The sequence was obtained from a woman in her 30s in good health and CMV-seropositive. The CDR3 DNA reads TGTGCCAGTTTCGACAGGGCTGGAAACATTCAGTACTTC. Its translation: CASFDRAGNIQYF.